The 18 T cell receptor beta chains reported below all come from one sample, sequenced in a study of long-term antiretroviral therapy in people with HIV. Researchers ran immunoSEQ v3.0 at survey level. Produced via immunoSEQ multiplex PCR; TCRdb's table is partial and in-frame only. The sample lists around 21,000 clones; around 86% were seen once. Here the sequenced sample was unsorted PBMCs, taken 0.2 years before starting antiretroviral therapy. The receptors stem from a man between 18 and 29 years old with HIV.

In DNA, the CDR3 is TGTGCCAGTACAGGGCTAGCGGGGGCCGGGACAGATACGCAGTATTTT. It specifies CASTGLAGAGTDTQYF. The rearrangement uses TRBV19 and TRBJ2-3, with TRBD2 identical over 10 bases. V trimming: 7 bases; J trimming: 3 bases; junction bases outside the gene matches: 10. CDR1 is LNHDA, CDR2 SQIVND, per germline (reference sequence). The CDR3 spans 16 residues.

The V call is TRBV6-5, the J call TRBJ1-1; tentatively, D is TRBD1 (6 bases). Between the trimmed V and J ends, which lost 8 bases and 3 bases, there was a span of 13 bases. Looked up from germline, CDR1 is MNHEY and CDR2 is SVGAGI. The length of the CDR3 is 13 residues. This CDR3 reads CASHRGGDTEAFF. CDR3 in DNA: TGTGCCAGCCATAGAGGGGGGGACACTGAAGCTTTCTTT.

The chain couples TRBV11-2 to TRBJ1-3; D not certain. Germline V CDR1 and CDR2: SGHAT, FQNNGV. CDR3 size: 14 residues. V lost 0 bases and J lost 4, with 7 bases in between. The CDR3 spells CASSLDIQGNTIYF. The CDR3 DNA is TGTGCCAGCAGCTTAGATATTCAGGGAAACACCATATATTTT.

CDR3 DNA: TGCGCCAGCAGCCAAGATTTGGAGTCTATTGGCTACACCTTC. Its translation: CASSQDLESIGYTF. This rearrangement joins TRBV4-3 to TRBJ1-2; D not resolved. Trimming stripped 0 bases from V and 7 bases from J, with 12 bases between. The length of the CDR3 is 14 residues. CDR1 LGHNA and CDR2 YSLEER come from the germline V gene.

The count of this clone is one. A read error may produce the germline difference seen at one junction end. This chain uses TRBV19 with TRBJ1-2; D is ambiguous. Germline V lookup: CDR1 LNHDA, CDR2 SQIVND (reference sequence). The CDR3 has 8 amino acids. The CDR3 DNA is TGTGCCAGTAGCGGTGGAAATTTC. Translated: CASSGGNF.

The chain carries TRBV6-4 and TRBJ2-1; no definite D call. The CDR3 covers 10 residues. CDR1 is MRHNA and CDR2 is SNTAGT in the germline V gene. Trimming took off 7 bases at V and 12 bases at J, with 10 bases between the two ends. The CDR3 DNA reads TGTGCCAGCATGGATCGGGTGCAGTTCTTC. Amino acids: CASMDRVQFF.

The chain is built from TRBV4-3 and TRBJ2-1; D is perhaps TRBD2 (5 bases). Trimming removed 1 base from V and 7 bases from J, with 14 bases in between. The germline V gene encodes CDR1 LGHNA and CDR2 YSLEER. CDR3 size: 15 residues. The CDR3: CASSQGALGGNEQFF. In DNA form, the CDR3 reads TGCGCCAGCAGCCAAGGGGCGCTTGGCGGGAATGAGCAGTTCTTC.

The chain links TRBV27 to TRBJ2-2, with TRBD1 identical over 7 bases. Germline loops: CDR1 MNHEY, CDR2 SMNVEV (reference sequence). The CDR3 is 15 residues long. V gave up 3 bases and J gave up 4 bases; unmatched junction bases: 5. The CDR3 coding sequence is TGTGCCAGCAGTTTCGACAGGGTTATCACCGGGGAGCTGTTTTTT. This translates into CASSFDRVITGELFF.

The chain links TRBV7-9 to TRBJ1-1; D may be TRBD1 (5 bases). The length of the CDR3 is 13 residues. Deletions cut 4 bases from V and 1 base from J, with 7 bases between. From germline, CDR1 is SEHNR and CDR2 FQNEAQ (reference sequence). In DNA, the CDR3 is TGTGCCAGCAGCTACGACAGGAACACTGAAGCTTTCTTT. It codes for CASSYDRNTEAFF.

This clone was counted a few times. The chain links TRBV6-5 to TRBJ1-4; D perhaps matches TRBD1 (6 bases). The V end lost 6 bases, the J end lost 8 bases, and 13 bases lay between the germline ends. This CDR3 has 13 amino acids. Germline CDR1 is MNHEY and CDR2 is SVGAGI. The chain's CDR3 is CASRVGQNEKLFF. In DNA form, the CDR3 reads TGTGCCAGCAGAGTAGGACAGAACGAAAAACTGTTTTTT.

The V and J genes are TRBV5-1 and TRBJ2-2; D possibly uses TRBD1 or TRBD2 (5 bases each). Germline V gene sequence: CDR1 SGHRS, CDR2 YFSETQ. Between the trimmed V and J ends, which lost 2 bases and 4 bases, there was a span of 15 bases. The CDR3 has 16 amino acids. The CDR3 loop reads CASSFLTRGPTGELFF. In nucleotides, the CDR3 is TGCGCCAGCAGCTTTCTAACCCGGGGCCCCACCGGGGAGCTGTTTTTT.

V and J are TRBV9 and TRBJ2-5; D unclear. The CDR3 has 14 residues. V was cut by 5 bases and J by 1 base, with 12 bases left in between. Germline CDR1 SGDLS, CDR2 YYNGEE. In DNA form, the CDR3 reads TGTGCCAGCAGTTTTGGCGGTTCCCAAGAGACCCAGTACTTC. This encodes CASSFGGSQETQYF.

The chain links TRBV6-1 to TRBJ1-1; 7 nucleotides align to TRBD1. Trimming took 3 bases from V and 10 from J; bases not matched to a gene: 5. Germline assignment: CDR1 MNHNS and CDR2 SASEGT. The CDR3 is made up of 12 amino acids. DNA of the CDR3: TGTGCCAGCAGTGAGGGACAGCCCGGAGCTTTCTTT. It encodes CASSEGQPGAFF.

This chain uses TRBV7-2 with TRBJ2-4; D is unresolved. The CDR3 consists of 13 residues. Trimming removed 3 bases at V and 3 bases at J, with 6 bases between. Germline loops: CDR1 SGHTA, CDR2 FQGNSA. CDR3 amino acids: CASSLMGKNIQYF. The CDR3 nucleotides read TGTGCCAGCAGCTTGATGGGCAAAAACATTCAGTACTTC.

This chain uses TRBV13 with TRBJ2-3; no clear D. The germline V gene has CDR1 PRHDT and CDR2 FYEKMQ (reference sequence). V gave up 4 bases and J gave up 11 bases, with 16 bases separating them. CDR3 length: 13 residues. CDR3 in DNA: TGTGCCAGCAGCTCCACCTCTTTATCTTGGCAGTATTTT. This encodes CASSSTSLSWQYF.

The rearrangement links TRBV6-5 to TRBJ2-7; 8 nucleotides match TRBD2. The V gene end was trimmed by 2 bases and the J gene end by 5 bases; junction bases not matched to a gene: 5. The CDR3 has 14 residues. The germline V gene has CDR1 MNHEY and CDR2 SVGAGI. CDR3 sequence: CASSYGVGGDEQYF. The CDR3 region has the DNA TGTGCCAGCAGTTACGGCGTCGGGGGGGACGAGCAGTACTTC.

The chain links TRBV19 to TRBJ1-6, with D maybe TRBD1 (5 bases). V gave up 6 bases and J gave up 9 bases, with 15 bases separating them. The germline CDR1 and CDR2 sequences are LNHDA and SQIVND (reference sequence). This CDR3 contains 14 residues. CDR3 bases: TGTGCCAGTAGGCTGGGCAGGGACGGTTCACCCCTCCACTTT. Protein product: CASRLGRDGSPLHF. The variable domain in full, completed from reference TRBV19 and TRBJ1-6, reads DGGITQSPKYLFRKEGQNVTLSCEQNLNHDAMYWYRQDPGQGLRLIYYSQIVNDFQKGDIAEGYSVSREKKESFPLTVTSAQKNPTAFYLCASRLGRDGSPLHFGNGTRLTVT.

The rearrangement links TRBV13 to TRBJ1-2, with 10 bases fitting TRBD1. V shed 4 bases and J 3 bases; nucleotides not matched to a gene: 5. The CDR3 loop spans 15 amino acids. Germline V gives CDR1 PRHDT, CDR2 FYEKMQ (reference sequence). The CDR3: CASSYSGTGDYGYTF. The CDR3, as DNA: TGTGCCAGCAGCTACTCCGGGACAGGGGACTATGGCTACACCTTC.